This entry features one T cell receptor beta chain sequence. Its antigen is undetermined. The donors were members of the approximately 120-subject validation cohort (separate from the roughly 670-subject first cohort). The sample comes from a study of cytomegalovirus exposure and HLA in healthy donors. Per germline, CDR1 MRHNA and CDR2 SNTAGT. The CDR3 runs 15 residues. V lost 6 bases and J lost 7; bases outside the gene matches: 5. The protocol was immunoSEQ multiplex PCR, while the TCRdb copy is restricted to in-frame clones and leaves out a portion. The sample contains about 89,000 clones, roughly 84% of which appear only once. Study findings and constraints: Cytomegalovirus-associated TCR beta chains were listed, numbering more than 150.

The chain employs TRBV6-4 and TRBJ2-1; 14 positions match TRBD2. The material sequenced was PBMCs. The receptor's source is a woman younger than 35 in good health and CMV-seropositive. Written as DNA, the CDR3 is TGTGCCAGCAGAAGACTAGCGGGGGGGACTAATGAGCAGTTCTTC. Its translation: CASRRLAGGTNEQFF.